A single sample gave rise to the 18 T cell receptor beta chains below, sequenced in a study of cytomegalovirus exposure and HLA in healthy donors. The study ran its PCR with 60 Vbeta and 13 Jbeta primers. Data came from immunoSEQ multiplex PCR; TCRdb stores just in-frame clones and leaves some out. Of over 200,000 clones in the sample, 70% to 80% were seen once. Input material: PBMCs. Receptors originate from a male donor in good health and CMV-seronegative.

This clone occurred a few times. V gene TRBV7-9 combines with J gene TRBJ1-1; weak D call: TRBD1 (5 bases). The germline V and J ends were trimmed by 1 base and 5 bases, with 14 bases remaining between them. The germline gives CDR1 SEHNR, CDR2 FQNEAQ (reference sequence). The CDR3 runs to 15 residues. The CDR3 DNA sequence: TGTGCCAGCAGCTTAGATACCCCGGGGGGGACTGAAGCTTTCTTT. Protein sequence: CASSLDTPGGTEAFF.

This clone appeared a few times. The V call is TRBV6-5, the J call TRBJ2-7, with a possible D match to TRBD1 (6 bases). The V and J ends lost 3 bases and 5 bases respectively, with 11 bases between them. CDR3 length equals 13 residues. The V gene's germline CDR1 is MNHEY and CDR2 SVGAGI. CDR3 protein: CASSYTHRDEQYF. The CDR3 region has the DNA TGTGCCAGCAGTTATACCCACAGGGACGAGCAGTACTTC.

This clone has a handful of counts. CDR3 protein: CAWSVSRSGLNYGYTF. CDR3 coding DNA: TGTGCCTGGAGTGTAAGTCGGTCGGGACTTAACTATGGCTACACCTTC. The J gene is TRBJ1-2, the V gene TRBV30, with D perhaps TRBD1 (5 bases). CDR1 is GTSNPN, CDR2 SVGIG, per germline (reference sequence). V dropped 0 bases and J dropped 1 base, with 15 bases sitting between them. The CDR3 sequence is 16 residues long.

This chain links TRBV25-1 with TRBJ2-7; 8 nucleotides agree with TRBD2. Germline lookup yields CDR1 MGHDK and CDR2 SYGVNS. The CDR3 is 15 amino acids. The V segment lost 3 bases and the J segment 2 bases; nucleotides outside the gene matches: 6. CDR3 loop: CASSDPAGVAYEQYF. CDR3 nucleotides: TGTGCCAGCAGTGATCCAGCGGGAGTGGCCTACGAGCAGTACTTC.

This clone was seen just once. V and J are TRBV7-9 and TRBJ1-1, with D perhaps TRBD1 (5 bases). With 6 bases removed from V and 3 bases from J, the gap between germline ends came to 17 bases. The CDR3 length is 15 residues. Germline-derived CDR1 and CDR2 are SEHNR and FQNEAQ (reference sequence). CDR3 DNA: TGTGCCAGCAGTCCCCTCACGGGGGAGTACACTGAAGCTTTCTTT. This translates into CASSPLTGEYTEAFF.

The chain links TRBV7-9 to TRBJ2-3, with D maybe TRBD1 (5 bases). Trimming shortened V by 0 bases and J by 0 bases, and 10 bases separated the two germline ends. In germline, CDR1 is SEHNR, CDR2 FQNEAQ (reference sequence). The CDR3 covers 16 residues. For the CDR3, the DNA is TGTGCCAGCAGCTTAGCGCCTCGACAGAGCACAGATACGCAGTATTTT. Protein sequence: CASSLAPRQSTDTQYF.

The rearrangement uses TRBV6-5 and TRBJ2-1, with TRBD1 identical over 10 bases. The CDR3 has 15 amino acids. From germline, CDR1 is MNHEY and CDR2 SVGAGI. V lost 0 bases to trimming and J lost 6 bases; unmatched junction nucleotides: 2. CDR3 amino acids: CASSYSRTGGNEQFF. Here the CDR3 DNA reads TGTGCCAGCAGTTACTCGAGGACAGGGGGCAATGAGCAGTTCTTC.

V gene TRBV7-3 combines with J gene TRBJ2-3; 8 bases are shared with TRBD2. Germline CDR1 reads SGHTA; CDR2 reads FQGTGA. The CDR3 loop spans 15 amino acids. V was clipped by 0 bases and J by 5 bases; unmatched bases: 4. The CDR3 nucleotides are TGTGCCAGCAGCTTAACAGCGGGAGCGATAGATACGCAGTATTTT. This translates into CASSLTAGAIDTQYF.

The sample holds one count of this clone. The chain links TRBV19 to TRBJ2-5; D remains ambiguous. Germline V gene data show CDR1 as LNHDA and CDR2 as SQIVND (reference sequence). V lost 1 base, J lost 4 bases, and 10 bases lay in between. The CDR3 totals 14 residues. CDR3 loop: CASSIGRGGETQYF. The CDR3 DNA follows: TGTGCCAGTAGTATAGGGCGCGGTGGAGAGACCCAGTACTTC.

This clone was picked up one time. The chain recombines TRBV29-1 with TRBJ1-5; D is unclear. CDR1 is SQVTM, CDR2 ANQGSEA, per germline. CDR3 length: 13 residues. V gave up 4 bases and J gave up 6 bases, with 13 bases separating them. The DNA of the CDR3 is TGCAGCGTTGGAGAAAGCGGTGGTCAGCCCCAGCATTTT. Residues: CSVGESGGQPQHF.

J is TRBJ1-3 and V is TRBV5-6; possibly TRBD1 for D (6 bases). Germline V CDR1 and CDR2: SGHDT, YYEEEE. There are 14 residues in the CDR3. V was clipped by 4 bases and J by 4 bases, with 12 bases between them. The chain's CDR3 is CASSKGQRGNTIYF. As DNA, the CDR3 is TGTGCCAGCAGCAAAGGACAGCGAGGAAACACCATATATTTT.

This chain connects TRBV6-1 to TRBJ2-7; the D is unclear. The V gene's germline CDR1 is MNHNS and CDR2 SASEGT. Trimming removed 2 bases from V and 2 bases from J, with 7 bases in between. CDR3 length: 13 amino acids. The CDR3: CASSEFVTYEQYF. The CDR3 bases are TGTGCCAGCAGTGAATTTGTCACCTACGAGCAGTACTTC.

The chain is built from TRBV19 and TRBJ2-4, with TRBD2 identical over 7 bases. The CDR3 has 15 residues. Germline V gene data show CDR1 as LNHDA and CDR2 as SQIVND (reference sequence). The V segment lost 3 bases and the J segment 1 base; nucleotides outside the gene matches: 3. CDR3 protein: CASSIREVAKNIQYF. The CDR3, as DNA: TGTGCCAGTAGTATTCGGGAGGTGGCCAAAAACATTCAGTACTTC.

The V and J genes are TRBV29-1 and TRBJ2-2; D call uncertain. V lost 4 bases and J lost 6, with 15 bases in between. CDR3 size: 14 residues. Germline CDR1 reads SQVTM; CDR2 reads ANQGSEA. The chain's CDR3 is CSVASGPRSGELFF. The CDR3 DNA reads TGCAGCGTTGCATCAGGTCCTCGTTCCGGGGAGCTGTTTTTT.

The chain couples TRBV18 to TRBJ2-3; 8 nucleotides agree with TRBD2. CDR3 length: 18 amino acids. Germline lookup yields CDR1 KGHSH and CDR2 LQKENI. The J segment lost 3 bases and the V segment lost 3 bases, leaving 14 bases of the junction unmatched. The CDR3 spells CASSPLGLAGGTTDTQYF. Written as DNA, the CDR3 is TGTGCCAGCTCACCTCTAGGGTTGGCGGGAGGAACTACAGATACGCAGTATTTT.

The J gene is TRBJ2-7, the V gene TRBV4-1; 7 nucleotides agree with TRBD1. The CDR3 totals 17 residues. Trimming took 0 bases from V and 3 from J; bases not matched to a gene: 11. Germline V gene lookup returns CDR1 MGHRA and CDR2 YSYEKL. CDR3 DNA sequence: TGCGCCAGCAGCCAAGAGAGAGGGGACAGAGGATTCTACGAGCAGTACTTC. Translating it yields CASSQERGDRGFYEQYF.

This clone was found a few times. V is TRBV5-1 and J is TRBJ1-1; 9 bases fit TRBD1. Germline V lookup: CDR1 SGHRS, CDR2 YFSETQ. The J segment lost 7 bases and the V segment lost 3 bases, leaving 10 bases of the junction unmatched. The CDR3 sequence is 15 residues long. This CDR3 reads CASSSRGDRALEAFF. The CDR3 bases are TGCGCCAGCAGCTCCCGGGGGGACAGGGCGCTTGAAGCTTTCTTT.

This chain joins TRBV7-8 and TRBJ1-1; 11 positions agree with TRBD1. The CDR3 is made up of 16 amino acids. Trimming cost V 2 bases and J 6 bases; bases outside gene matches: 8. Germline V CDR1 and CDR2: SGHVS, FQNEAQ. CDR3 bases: TGTGCCAGCAGCTTAACGATCGGGACAGGGGGATCTGAAGCTTTCTTT. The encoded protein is CASSLTIGTGGSEAFF.